This paragraph reports one T cell receptor beta chain. The antigen is not known. Any history of autoimmune disease or systemic immunosuppression disqualified patients. TCRdb's copy holds only in-frame clones and misses some; the assay was immunoSEQ multiplex PCR. This table has around 63,000 clones, over 75% appearing once. The sample is drawn from a study of OX40 agonist ivuxolimab in advanced cancers. Unmatched junction bases numbered 14, after V lost 4 bases and J lost 9 bases. CDR1 is MNHNY and CDR2 is SVGAGI in the germline V gene (reference sequence). The CDR3 runs to 15 residues. Study-wide results and limits: Blood T cells, both CD4+ and CD8+, expanded clonally by week 6 at 0.1 to 3.0 mg/kg.

The origin of this receptor is an adult with an advanced solid tumor such as melanoma, head and neck, liver or kidney cancer. The sequencing here drew on CD4+ or CD8+ T cells sorted from blood, taken in a trial of the OX40 agonist ivuxolimab. The chain combines TRBV6-6 with TRBJ2-7, with 8 bases fitting TRBD1. CDR3 bases: TGTGCCAGCAGTTCACCGGGACAGGACTTTTTCGGGCAGTACTTC. It translates to CASSSPGQDFFGQYF.